This section outlines one TCR beta chain sequence together with its context. No antigen is known for it. These data come from a study of long-term antiretroviral therapy in people with HIV. General study results and limits: At every time point, clones expanded before ART dominated the repertoire. Narrower CDR3 length ranges marked HIV repertoires relative to controls.

The immunoSEQ assay was v3.0, run at survey level. Sequencing used immunoSEQ multiplex PCR; TCRdb keeps in-frame clones, though not all of them. The table includes some 35,000 clones, approximately 83% detected once. The germline V gene has CDR1 MDHEN and CDR2 SYDVKM. With 2 bases removed from V and 0 bases from J, the gap between germline ends came to 14 bases. The CDR3 has 18 amino acids. Source: unsorted PBMCs, taken 2.2 years after starting antiretroviral therapy. The chain is built from TRBV28 and TRBJ2-6; D gene ambiguous. The clonotype comes from a man aged 18 to 29 with HIV. In DNA form, the CDR3 reads TGTGCCAGCAGTTTAAACTGGTGGTTTCCCTCTGGGGCCAACGTCCTGACTTTC. Its translation: CASSLNWWFPSGANVLTF.